The 18 T cell receptor beta chains in this list originate from one sample, sequenced in a study of response to subunit inactivated influenza vaccine. TCRdb re-derived calls from the RT-PCR reads in MiXCR, one entry per CDR3 protein. The table shows approximately 480,000 distinct CDR3 sequences, with over 9.5% occurring only once. Material: PBMCs from blood, obtained 35 to 45 days after vaccination. These receptors all come from a man in his fifties or sixties who received an inactivated influenza vaccine.

Details on this clonotype: One base away lies a much larger clone, so this may be a sequencing read error. This chain links TRBV29-1 with TRBJ2-2; D might be TRBD1 or TRBD2, each matching 5 bases. Germline V gene lookup returns CDR1 SQVTM and CDR2 ANQGSEA. The CDR3 consists of 14 residues. The CDR3 sequence is CSVEAGANAGELFF. The CDR3 coding sequence is TGCAGCGTTGAAGCCGGGGCGAACGCCGGGGAGCTGTTTTTT.

This clonotype has a single count. Given a much more abundant clone one base away, this may be a read error. CDR3: CASSLVRVDEQFF. The DNA for the CDR3 is TGCGCCAGCAGCTTGGTGAGGGTTGATGAGCAGTTCTTC. The chain uses TRBV5-1 and TRBJ2-1; D perhaps matches TRBD2 (5 bases). CDR1 and CDR2 from the germline V gene are SGHRS and YFSETQ. Trimming stripped 0 bases from V and 8 bases from J, with 9 bases between. CDR3 length: 13 residues.

This clonotype turned up a few times. The V and J genes are TRBV7-2 and TRBJ2-1, with D hard to call. Trimming cost V 1 base and J 10 bases, with 8 bases left between them. Germline CDR1 SGHTA, CDR2 FQGNSA. This CDR3 is built from 12 residues. CDR3 in amino acids: CASSLVGTEQFF. The DNA for the CDR3 is TGTGCCAGCAGCTTAGTGGGAACAGAGCAGTTCTTC.

This clonotype has more than one count but fewer than ten. The genes are TRBV7-2 and TRBJ2-1, with D possibly matching TRBD1 (6 bases). Deletions cut 5 bases from V and 9 bases from J, with 20 bases between. The CDR3 contains 15 residues. Germline V CDR1 and CDR2: SGHTA, FQGNSA. The CDR3 bases are TGTGCCAGCAGCCTAAGGGGGTTTATAGGGGGTGAGCAGTTCTTC. This gives the protein CASSLRGFIGGEQFF. Looking up the rest from reference TRBV7-2 and TRBJ2-1 gives the full variable domain: GAGVSQSPSNKVTEKGKDVELRCDPISGHTALYWYRQSLGQGLEFLIYFQGNSAPDKSGLPSDRFSAERTGGSVSTLTIQRTQQEDSAVYLCASSLRGFIGGEQFFGPGTRLTVL.

V gene TRBV5-1 combines with J gene TRBJ2-1; 8 nucleotides line up with TRBD2. V lost 4 bases to trimming and J lost 6 bases; unmatched junction nucleotides: 12. The CDR3 has 16 amino acids. CDR1 is SGHRS and CDR2 is YFSETQ in the germline V gene. CDR3 protein: CASSGDPGLDSNEQFF. The CDR3 coding sequence is TGCGCCAGCAGCGGGGATCCGGGACTAGACTCCAATGAGCAGTTCTTC.

V gene TRBV7-2 combines with J gene TRBJ2-2; 7 bases are a match to TRBD1. V trimming: 0 bases; J trimming: 6 bases; junction bases outside the gene matches: 7. The CDR3 has 16 residues. Germline V gene data show CDR1 as SGHTA and CDR2 as FQGNSA. CDR3: CASSLAPLDRAGELFF. In DNA form, the CDR3 reads TGTGCCAGCAGCTTAGCCCCATTAGACAGGGCCGGGGAGCTGTTTTTT.

This clonotype was found many times. This chain uses TRBV6-5 with TRBJ1-6, with D tentatively TRBD1 (6 bases). Per the germline V gene, CDR1 is MNHEY and CDR2 is SVGAGI. This CDR3 has 17 amino acids. V dropped 5 bases and J dropped 10 bases, with 24 bases sitting between them. The CDR3 here is CASSLDPKTGLRSPLHF. CDR3 sequence (DNA): TGTGCCAGCAGTCTCGATCCCAAAACAGGGCTTCGGTCACCCCTCCACTTT.

This clonotype was recorded many times. This chain uses TRBV6-1 with TRBJ2-3; 10 positions agree with TRBD2. Germline V CDR1 and CDR2: MNHNS, SASEGT. There are 14 residues in the CDR3. V dropped 6 bases and J dropped 6; count of bases not matched to a gene: 6. CDR3 sequence reads: CASSRELAGDTQYF. CDR3 nucleotides: TGTGCCAGCAGCAGAGAACTAGCGGGGGATACGCAGTATTTT.

The chain combines TRBV7-2 with TRBJ2-1, with unresolved D. The germline CDR1 and CDR2 sequences are SGHTA and FQGNSA. V was pared by 2 bases and J by 0 bases, with 8 bases between. The CDR3 sequence is 15 residues long. DNA for the CDR3: TGTGCCAGCAGCTTAAGTGCGACCTCCTACAATGAGCAGTTCTTC. As protein: CASSLSATSYNEQFF. Looking up the rest from reference TRBV7-2 and TRBJ2-1 gives the full variable domain: GAGVSQSPSNKVTEKGKDVELRCDPISGHTALYWYRQSLGQGLEFLIYFQGNSAPDKSGLPSDRFSAERTGGSVSTLTIQRTQQEDSAVYLCASSLSATSYNEQFFGPGTRLTVL.

This clonotype has at least ten counts. The chain has TRBV20-1 and TRBJ2-7; D remains ambiguous. Germline V lookup: CDR1 DFQATT, CDR2 SNEGSKA (reference sequence). CDR3 length: 14 residues. Trimming shortened V by 1 base and J by 3 bases, and 13 bases separated the two germline ends. The CDR3, as DNA: TGCAGTGCTAGAGGACCGGGTAGAGTCTACGAGCAGTACTTC. This codes for CSARGPGRVYEQYF.

The CDR3 nucleotides are TGCAGTGCTAGAAAACAGGTTCTTGTGAACACTGAAGCTTTCTTT. The encoded protein is CSARKQVLVNTEAFF. V and J are TRBV20-1 and TRBJ1-1; a weak D match, TRBD1 (5 bases). Germline CDR1 is DFQATT and CDR2 is SNEGSKA (reference sequence). The CDR3 length is 15 residues. The V end lost 2 bases, the J end lost 0 bases, and 13 bases lay between the germline ends.

The genes are TRBV11-2 and TRBJ2-1; 9 nucleotides match TRBD2. The CDR3 length is 17 residues. CDR1 is SGHAT, CDR2 FQNNGV, per germline. The V segment lost 8 bases and the J segment 0 bases; nucleotides outside the gene matches: 11. This CDR3 reads CASRREGLSTSYNEQFF. DNA for the CDR3: TGTGCCAGCCGGCGGGAGGGCCTCTCGACCTCCTACAATGAGCAGTTCTTC.

This clonotype has more than one count but fewer than ten. This chain joins TRBV4-3 and TRBJ2-1, with a weak D call TRBD2 (6 bases). Germline V gene data show CDR1 as LGHNA and CDR2 as YSLEER. V lost 4 bases and J lost 5, with 15 bases in between. The CDR3 consists of 15 residues. The DNA of the CDR3 is TGCGCCAGCAGCCCCGCTCGAGGCGGGAACAATGAGCAGTTCTTC. Translated: CASSPARGGNNEQFF.

This clonotype has a count of ten or more. The chain links TRBV29-1 to TRBJ1-2, with 9 bases fitting TRBD1. CDR1 and CDR2 from the germline V gene are SQVTM and ANQGSEA. V shed 2 bases, J shed 8 bases, and the junction held 9 bases outside the gene matches. The CDR3 loop spans 14 amino acids. The DNA for the CDR3 is TGCAGCGTTGAAAACAGGGGGCTTATAGAAGGCTACACCTTC. Protein: CSVENRGLIEGYTF.

There are a few counts of this clonotype. The chain is built from TRBV7-9 and TRBJ2-5; D is undetermined. Deletions cut 3 bases from V and 5 bases from J, with 10 bases between. This CDR3 comprises 13 residues. CDR1 and CDR2 (germline): SEHNR, FQNEAQ (reference sequence). CDR3 coding DNA: TGTGCCAGCAGCTTTAACCAGGTCGAGACCCAGTACTTC. Translated: CASSFNQVETQYF. Drawing the rest from reference TRBV7-9 and TRBJ2-5, the complete variable domain is DTGVSQNPRHKITKRGQNVTFRCDPISEHNRLYWYRQTLGQGPEFLTYFQNEAQLEKSRLLSDRFSAERPKGSFSTLEIQRTEQGDSAMYLCASSFNQVETQYFGPGTRLLVL.

This clonotype was counted between two and nine times. This chain links TRBV14 with TRBJ2-5; no clear D. CDR1 SGHDN and CDR2 FVKESK come from the germline V gene. There are 14 residues in the CDR3. V lost 2 bases to trimming and J lost 5 bases, with 12 bases between them. This chain's CDR3 is CASSQFNIEETQYF. CDR3 DNA: TGTGCCAGCAGCCAATTCAATATCGAGGAGACCCAGTACTTC.

This clonotype occurred a few times. CDR3 region: CASSTLTGGSTDTQYF. The CDR3 region has the DNA TGCGCCAGCAGCACCCTGACAGGGGGATCCACAGATACGCAGTATTTT. This chain uses TRBV5-1 with TRBJ2-3; 9 nucleotides match TRBD1. With 4 bases clipped from V and 2 bases from J, the junction kept 8 bases outside the gene matches. Germline CDR1 and CDR2: SGHRS and YFSETQ. This CDR3 is 16 amino acids long.

The chain combines TRBV7-9 with TRBJ2-4; D possibly uses TRBD1 or TRBD2 (5 bases each). The germline V gene has CDR1 SEHNR and CDR2 FQNEAQ (reference sequence). CDR3 length: 14 amino acids. The V and J ends lost 4 bases and 0 bases respectively, with 7 bases between them. The CDR3 here is CASSYGTAKNIQYF. The DNA for the CDR3 is TGTGCCAGCAGCTACGGGACAGCCAAAAACATTCAGTACTTC.